A single sample gave rise to the 24 T cell receptor beta chains below, sequenced in a study of PD-1 blockade in classical Hodgkin lymphoma. The table came from immunoSEQ multiplex PCR; TCRdb's copy has only in-frame clones and leaves some out. The sample lists some 95,000 clones, 90% occurring once. Time point of the sample: cycle 4 day 1 (C4D1), after about 6 weeks of nivolumab. Patients all relapsed after autologous stem cell transplantation, and there was variation in brentuximab vedotin exposure. The sequences come from peripheral blood mononuclear cells (PBMCs), collected before the fourth cycle of nivolumab. The receptors stem from a human donor with classical Hodgkin lymphoma.

The CDR3 is CASRGVKETQYF. CDR3 bases: TGTGCCAGCCGGGGGGTAAAAGAGACCCAGTACTTC. The V and J genes are TRBV6-5 and TRBJ2-5; 7 nucleotides align to TRBD2. Germline V gene sequence: CDR1 MNHEY, CDR2 SVGAGI. Germline trimming cut 8 bases from V and 3 bases from J; bases unmatched to any gene: 3. The CDR3 has 12 amino acids.

The chain links TRBV30 to TRBJ2-4, with a weak D call TRBD1 (5 bases). Germline values: CDR1 GTSNPN, CDR2 SVGIG (reference sequence). CDR3 length: 15 amino acids. V was clipped by 1 base and J by 2 bases, with 12 bases between them. In DNA form, the CDR3 reads TGTGCCTGGAGTGATCCTGGGGCGCCCAAAAACATTCAGTACTTC. Its protein is CAWSDPGAPKNIQYF.

This chain uses TRBV5-1 with TRBJ1-5; the D is unclear. The CDR3 runs to 13 residues. V lost 2 bases, J lost 5 bases, and 8 bases lay in between. Germline values: CDR1 SGHRS, CDR2 YFSETQ. The CDR3 loop is CASSFLGDQPQHF. DNA for the CDR3: TGCGCCAGCAGCTTTTTAGGCGATCAGCCCCAGCATTTT.

V and J are TRBV25-1 and TRBJ1-4; D is perhaps TRBD1 (5 bases). Between the trimmed V and J ends, which lost 2 bases and 5 bases, there was a span of 9 bases. Germline values: CDR1 MGHDK, CDR2 SYGVNS. The CDR3 totals 14 residues. For the CDR3, the DNA is TGTGCCAGCAGTGAAGGGGCAAAAAATGAAAAACTGTTTTTT. This sequence encodes CASSEGAKNEKLFF.

This rearrangement joins TRBV7-9 to TRBJ2-3, with no clear D. The V gene lost 2 bases and the J gene lost 4 bases, with 10 bases spanning the gap. In germline, CDR1 is SEHNR, CDR2 FQNEAQ (reference sequence). This CDR3 is built from 14 residues. CDR3 region: CASSLTEVPDTQYF. CDR3 coding DNA: TGTGCCAGCAGCTTAACTGAAGTTCCAGATACGCAGTATTTT.

This chain joins TRBV5-6 and TRBJ2-3; D not certain. CDR3 size: 15 residues. Deletions cut 1 base from V and 0 bases from J, with 9 bases between. The germline CDR1 and CDR2 sequences are SGHDT and YYEEEE. CDR3 amino acids: CASSLLGSSTDTQYF. The CDR3 DNA follows: TGTGCCAGCAGCTTGCTGGGCTCTAGCACAGATACGCAGTATTTT.

The chain links TRBV19 to TRBJ2-1, with D possibly matching TRBD1 (6 bases). CDR1 and CDR2 from the germline V gene are LNHDA and SQIVND (reference sequence). This CDR3 has 12 residues. V was shortened by 10 bases and J by 5 bases, with 12 bases between the two germline ends. This CDR3 reads CATGVTNNEQFF. The CDR3 DNA reads as TGTGCCACAGGGGTTACCAACAATGAGCAGTTCTTC.

The V call is TRBV4-3, the J call TRBJ1-4; D remains unclear. V lost 1 base to trimming and J lost 0 bases, with 9 bases between them. CDR3 size: 16 residues. Germline V gene sequence: CDR1 LGHNA, CDR2 YSLEER. CDR3 in DNA: TGCGCCAGCAGCCAAGCTGGGTTTGCAACTAATGAAAAACTGTTTTTT. Translating gives CASSQAGFATNEKLFF.

The rearrangement links TRBV18 to TRBJ2-7; 7 positions match TRBD1. The germline V gene encodes CDR1 KGHSH and CDR2 LQKENI. This CDR3 spans 15 amino acids. Losses at the gene ends were 3 bases for V and 5 bases for J; bases not matched to a gene: 10. In nucleotides, the CDR3 is TGTGCCAGCTCACCTATCTTAGGACAGGTGGACGAGCAGTACTTC. Protein sequence: CASSPILGQVDEQYF.

The chain is built from TRBV2 and TRBJ1-3; possible D gene TRBD1, 5 bases. The CDR3 has 14 residues. The V and J ends lost 6 bases and 3 bases respectively, with 12 bases between them. The germline V gene has CDR1 SNHLY and CDR2 FYNNEI. For the CDR3, the DNA is TGTGCCAGCAGGATTGGGGGGTTTGGAAACACCATATATTTT. It codes for CASRIGGFGNTIYF.

The CDR3 DNA reads as TGTGCCAGCAGCTTGGTCTTCTCCCAGGGCCACTCTGGAAACACCATATATTTT. The encoded protein is CASSLVFSQGHSGNTIYF. The rearrangement links TRBV5-6 to TRBJ1-3; possibly TRBD1 for D (5 bases). This CDR3 contains 18 residues. With 0 bases removed from V and 0 bases from J, the gap between germline ends came to 16 bases. Germline V CDR1 and CDR2: SGHDT, YYEEEE.

The gene calls are TRBV2 and TRBJ2-3, with 10 bases matching TRBD2. The ends lost 8 bases at V and 5 bases at J; junction bases unmatched: 7. In germline, CDR1 is SNHLY, CDR2 FYNNEI. The CDR3 totals 14 residues. The CDR3 nucleotides are TGTGCCAGCGTAACTAGCGGGGCCGGAGATACGCAGTATTTT. Protein product: CASVTSGAGDTQYF.

V usage is TRBV14 and J usage is TRBJ2-2, with D perhaps TRBD1 (5 bases). The germline CDR1 and CDR2 sequences are SGHDN and FVKESK. V lost 0 bases and J lost 9, with 17 bases in between. The CDR3 loop spans 16 amino acids. Here the CDR3 reads CASSQDLLGPGRELFF. In DNA, the CDR3 is TGTGCCAGCAGCCAAGATCTTTTGGGGCCCGGCCGGGAGCTGTTTTTT.

This clone occurred a few times. The rearrangement uses TRBV7-8 and TRBJ1-1; D is possibly TRBD1 (5 bases). V lost 4 bases and J lost 2, with 8 bases in between. CDR3 length: 13 residues. Germline CDR1 reads SGHVS; CDR2 reads FQNEAQ. The CDR3 DNA sequence: TGTGCCAGCAGCTCGGGGCCCAACACTGAAGCTTTCTTT. It encodes CASSSGPNTEAFF.

Only a few counts were recorded for this clone. The chain has TRBV10-3 and TRBJ1-2; the D gene is possibly TRBD1 (5 bases). The V gene lost 7 bases and the J gene lost 5 bases, with 11 bases spanning the gap. Germline loops: CDR1 ENHRY, CDR2 SYGVKD. The CDR3 has 12 residues. In DNA form, the CDR3 reads TGTGCCATCATCGGGGGAGCATATGGCTACACCTTC. Translation: CAIIGGAYGYTF.

The rearrangement joins TRBV27 to TRBJ1-1; the match to TRBD1 covers 10 bases. V lost 0 bases to trimming and J lost 8 bases; unmatched junction nucleotides: 3. Per the germline V gene, CDR1 is MNHEY and CDR2 is SMNVEV (reference sequence). The CDR3 length is 14 residues. The CDR3 is CASSLSRQGAEAFF. CDR3 nucleotides: TGTGCCAGCAGTTTATCCAGACAGGGGGCCGAAGCTTTCTTT.

This sequence joins TRBV7-2 and TRBJ1-2; D uncertain. Germline lookup yields CDR1 SGHTA and CDR2 FQGNSA. Between the trimmed V and J ends, which lost 1 base and 1 base, there was a span of 7 bases. The length of the CDR3 is 14 residues. This CDR3 is CASSLGAVNYGYTF. CDR3 in DNA: TGTGCCAGCAGCTTAGGGGCAGTTAACTATGGCTACACCTTC.

The chain carries TRBV7-9 and TRBJ1-1, with 8 bases identical to TRBD1. This CDR3 has 16 residues. Germline loops: CDR1 SEHNR, CDR2 FQNEAQ (reference sequence). The V gene end was trimmed by 5 bases and the J gene end by 0 bases; junction bases not matched to a gene: 8. The CDR3 DNA reads as TGTGCCAGCAGCCCAGGACAGGGCTTAATGAACACTGAAGCTTTCTTT. Its translation: CASSPGQGLMNTEAFF.

The chain combines TRBV9 with TRBJ2-1, with D possibly matching TRBD1 (6 bases). The V gene's germline CDR1 is SGDLS and CDR2 YYNGEE. Trimming took off 3 bases at V and 9 bases at J, with 13 bases between the two ends. CDR3 length: 13 residues. The CDR3 sequence is CASSGAQGIEQFF. The CDR3 coding sequence is TGTGCCAGCAGCGGAGCACAGGGCATTGAGCAGTTCTTC.

The table lists this clone with a count of one. The V and J genes are TRBV30 and TRBJ2-1, with 12 bases identical to TRBD2. The CDR3 has 17 amino acids. V gave up 4 bases and J gave up 4 bases; unmatched junction bases: 11. Germline V lookup: CDR1 GTSNPN, CDR2 SVGIG (reference sequence). The CDR3 DNA is TGTGCCTGGAACGGGATACTAGCGGGGGGCAAATACAATGAGCAGTTCTTC. Translating gives CAWNGILAGGKYNEQFF.

The V gene is TRBV11-2, the J gene TRBJ2-7; unclear D gene. Between the trimmed V and J ends, which lost 3 bases and 5 bases, there was a span of 5 bases. The germline V gene encodes CDR1 SGHAT and CDR2 FQNNGV. The CDR3 length is 11 residues. This CDR3 reads CASSLWDEQYF. CDR3 DNA sequence: TGTGCCAGCAGCTTGTGGGACGAGCAGTACTTC.

The rearrangement joins TRBV7-9 to TRBJ1-1; D is undetermined. The CDR3 has 12 residues. In germline, CDR1 is SEHNR, CDR2 FQNEAQ (reference sequence). Trimming cost V 4 bases and J 2 bases, with 5 bases left between them. CDR3 in amino acids: CASSWGNTEAFF. In nucleotides, the CDR3 is TGTGCCAGCAGCTGGGGAAACACTGAAGCTTTCTTT.

The chain uses TRBV6-6 and TRBJ1-5; TRBD1 matches 8 bases. The CDR3 loop spans 14 amino acids. The germline CDR1 and CDR2 sequences are MNHNY and SVGAGI (reference sequence). The junction had 4 bases not matched to a gene; V was cut back by 7 bases and J by 2 bases. CDR3 sequence (DNA): TGTGCCAGCACCGACAGGGGAGGCAATCAGCCCCAGCATTTT. It translates to CASTDRGGNQPQHF.

V and J are TRBV19 and TRBJ2-5; the D is unclear. The germline CDR1 and CDR2 sequences are LNHDA and SQIVND (reference sequence). With 6 bases removed from V and 0 bases from J, the gap between germline ends came to 5 bases. The CDR3 has 12 residues. Written as DNA, the CDR3 is TGTGCCAGTAGCTTTCACCAAGAGACCCAGTACTTC. Its protein product is CASSFHQETQYF.